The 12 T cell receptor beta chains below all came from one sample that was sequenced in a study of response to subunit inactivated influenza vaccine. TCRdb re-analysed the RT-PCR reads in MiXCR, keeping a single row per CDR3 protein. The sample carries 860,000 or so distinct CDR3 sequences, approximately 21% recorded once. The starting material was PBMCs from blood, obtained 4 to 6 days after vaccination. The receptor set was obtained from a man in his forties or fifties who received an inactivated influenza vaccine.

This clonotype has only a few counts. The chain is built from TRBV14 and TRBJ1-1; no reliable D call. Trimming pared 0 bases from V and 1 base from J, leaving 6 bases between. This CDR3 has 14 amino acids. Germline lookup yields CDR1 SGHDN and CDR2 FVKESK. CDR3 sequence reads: CASSQELPNTEAFF. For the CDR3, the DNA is TGTGCCAGCAGCCAAGAACTGCCGAACACTGAAGCTTTCTTT.

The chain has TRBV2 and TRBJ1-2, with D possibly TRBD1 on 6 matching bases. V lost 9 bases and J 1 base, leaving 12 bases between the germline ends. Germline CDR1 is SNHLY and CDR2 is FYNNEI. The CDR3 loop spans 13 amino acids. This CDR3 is CARQQGLNYGYTF. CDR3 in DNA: TGTGCCAGACAACAGGGCCTTAACTATGGCTACACCTTC.

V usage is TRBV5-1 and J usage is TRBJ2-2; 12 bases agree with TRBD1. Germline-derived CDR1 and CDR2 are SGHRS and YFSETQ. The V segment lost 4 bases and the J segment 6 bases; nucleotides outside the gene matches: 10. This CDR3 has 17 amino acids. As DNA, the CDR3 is TGCGCCAGCAGCCCCAGGGACAGGGGGCTAAACGCCGGGGAGCTGTTTTTT. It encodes CASSPRDRGLNAGELFF.

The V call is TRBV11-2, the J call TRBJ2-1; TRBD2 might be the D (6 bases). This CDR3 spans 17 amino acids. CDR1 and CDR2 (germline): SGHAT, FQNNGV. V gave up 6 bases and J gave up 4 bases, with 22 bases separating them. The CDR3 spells CASSQGVVRGNYNEQFF. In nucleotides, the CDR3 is TGTGCCAGCAGTCAAGGGGTGGTCCGGGGGAATTACAATGAGCAGTTCTTC.

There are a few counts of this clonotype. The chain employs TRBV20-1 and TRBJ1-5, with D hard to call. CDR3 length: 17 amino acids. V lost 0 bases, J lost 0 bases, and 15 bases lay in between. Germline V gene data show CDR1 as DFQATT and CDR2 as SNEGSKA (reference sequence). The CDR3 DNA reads TGCAGTGCTAGAGATTTTAAAGGATTCCTTAGCAATCAGCCCCAGCATTTT. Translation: CSARDFKGFLSNQPQHF.

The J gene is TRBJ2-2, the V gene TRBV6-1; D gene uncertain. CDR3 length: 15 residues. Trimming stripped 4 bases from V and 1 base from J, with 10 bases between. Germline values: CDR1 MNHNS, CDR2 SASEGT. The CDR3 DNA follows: TGTGCCAGCAGTGTTAGGACCGTGAACACCGGGGAGCTGTTTTTT. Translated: CASSVRTVNTGELFF.

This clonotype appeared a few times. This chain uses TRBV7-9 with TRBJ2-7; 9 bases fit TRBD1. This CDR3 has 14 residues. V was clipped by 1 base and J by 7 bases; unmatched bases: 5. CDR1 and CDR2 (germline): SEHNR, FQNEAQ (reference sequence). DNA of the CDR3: TGTGCCAGCAGCTTAGATAACAGGGGGCTGGAGCAGTACTTC. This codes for CASSLDNRGLEQYF.

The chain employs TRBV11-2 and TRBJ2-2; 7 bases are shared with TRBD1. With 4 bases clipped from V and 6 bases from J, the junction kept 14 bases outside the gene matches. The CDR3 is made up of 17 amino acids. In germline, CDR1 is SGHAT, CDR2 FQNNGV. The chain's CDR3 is CASSSARMRGRAGELFF. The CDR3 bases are TGTGCCAGCAGCTCAGCCCGTATGAGGGGGCGCGCCGGGGAGCTGTTTTTT.

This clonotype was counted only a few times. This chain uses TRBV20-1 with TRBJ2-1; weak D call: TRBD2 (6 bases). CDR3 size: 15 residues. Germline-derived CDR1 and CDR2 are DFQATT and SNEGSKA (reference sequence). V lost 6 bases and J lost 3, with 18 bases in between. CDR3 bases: TGCAGTGCCCGAGGGCGGAGGGAGCACTACAATGAGCAGTTCTTC. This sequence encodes CSARGRREHYNEQFF.

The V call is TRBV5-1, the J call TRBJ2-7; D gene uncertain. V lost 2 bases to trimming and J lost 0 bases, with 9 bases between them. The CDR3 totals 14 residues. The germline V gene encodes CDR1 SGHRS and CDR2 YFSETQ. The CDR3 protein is CASSFVDGSYEQYF. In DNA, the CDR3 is TGCGCCAGCAGCTTCGTTGACGGCTCCTACGAGCAGTACTTC.

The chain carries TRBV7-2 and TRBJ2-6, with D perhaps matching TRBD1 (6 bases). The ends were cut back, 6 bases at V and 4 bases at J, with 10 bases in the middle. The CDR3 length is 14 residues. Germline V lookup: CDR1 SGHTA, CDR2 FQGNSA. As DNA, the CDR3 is TGTGCCAGCAGACAGGGATGGGGGGCCAACGTCCTGACTTTC. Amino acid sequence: CASRQGWGANVLTF.

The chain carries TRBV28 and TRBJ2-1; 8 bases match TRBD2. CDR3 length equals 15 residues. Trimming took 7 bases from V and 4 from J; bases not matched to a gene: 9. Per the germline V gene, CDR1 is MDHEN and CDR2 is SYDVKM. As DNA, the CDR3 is TGTGCCAGCAAGGTTAGCGGGAACCGTTACAATGAGCAGTTCTTC. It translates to CASKVSGNRYNEQFF.